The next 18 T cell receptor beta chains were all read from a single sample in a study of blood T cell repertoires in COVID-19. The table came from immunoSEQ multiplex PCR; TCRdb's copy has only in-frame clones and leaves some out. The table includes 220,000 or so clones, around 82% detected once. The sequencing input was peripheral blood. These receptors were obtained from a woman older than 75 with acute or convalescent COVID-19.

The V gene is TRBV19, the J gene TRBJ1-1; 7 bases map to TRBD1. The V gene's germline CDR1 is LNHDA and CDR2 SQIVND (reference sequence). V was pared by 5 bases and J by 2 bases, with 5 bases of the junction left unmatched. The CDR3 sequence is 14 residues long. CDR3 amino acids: CASSSGTDNTEAFF. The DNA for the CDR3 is TGTGCCAGTAGTTCCGGGACAGATAACACTGAAGCTTTCTTT.

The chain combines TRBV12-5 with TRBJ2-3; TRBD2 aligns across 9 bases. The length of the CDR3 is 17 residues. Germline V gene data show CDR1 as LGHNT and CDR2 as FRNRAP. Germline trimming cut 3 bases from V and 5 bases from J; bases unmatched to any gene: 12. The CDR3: CASGLGTLAGIRDTQYF. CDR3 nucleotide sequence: TGTGCTAGTGGTTTAGGAACCCTAGCGGGGATTAGAGATACGCAGTATTTT.

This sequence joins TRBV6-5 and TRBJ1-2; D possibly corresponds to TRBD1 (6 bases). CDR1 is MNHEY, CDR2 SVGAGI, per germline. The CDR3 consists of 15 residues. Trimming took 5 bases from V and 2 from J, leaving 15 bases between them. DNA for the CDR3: TGTGCCAGCAGTCCCACCCTCGGACAGAACTATGGCTACACCTTC. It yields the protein CASSPTLGQNYGYTF.

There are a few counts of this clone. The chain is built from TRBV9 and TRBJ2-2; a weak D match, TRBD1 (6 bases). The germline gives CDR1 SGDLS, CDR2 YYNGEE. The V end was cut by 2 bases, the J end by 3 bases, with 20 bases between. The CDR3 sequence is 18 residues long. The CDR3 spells CASSVKGRQGFDTGELFF. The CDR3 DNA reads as TGTGCCAGCAGCGTTAAAGGGCGGCAGGGGTTCGACACCGGGGAGCTGTTTTTT.

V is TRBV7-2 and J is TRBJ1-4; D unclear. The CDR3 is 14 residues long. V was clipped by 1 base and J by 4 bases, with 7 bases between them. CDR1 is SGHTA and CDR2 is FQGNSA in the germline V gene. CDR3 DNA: TGTGCCAGCAGCTTAGTCAGGTTTAATGAAAAACTGTTTTTT. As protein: CASSLVRFNEKLFF. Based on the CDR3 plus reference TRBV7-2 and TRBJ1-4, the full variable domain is GAGVSQSPSNKVTEKGKDVELRCDPISGHTALYWYRQSLGQGLEFLIYFQGNSAPDKSGLPSDRFSAERTGGSVSTLTIQRTQQEDSAVYLCASSLVRFNEKLFFGSGTQLSVL.

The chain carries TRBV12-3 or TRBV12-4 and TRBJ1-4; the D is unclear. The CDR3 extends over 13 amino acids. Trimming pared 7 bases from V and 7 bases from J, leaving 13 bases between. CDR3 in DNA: TGTGCCAGCACTCCCCGCCATAGTGAAAAACTGTTTTTT. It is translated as CASTPRHSEKLFF.

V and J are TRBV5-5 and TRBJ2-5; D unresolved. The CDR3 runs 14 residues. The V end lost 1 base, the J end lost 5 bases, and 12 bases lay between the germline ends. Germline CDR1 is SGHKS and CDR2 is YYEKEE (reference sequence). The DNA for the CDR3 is TGTGCCAGCAGCTTGTCCGCGGCAATGGAGACCCAGTACTTC. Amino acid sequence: CASSLSAAMETQYF.

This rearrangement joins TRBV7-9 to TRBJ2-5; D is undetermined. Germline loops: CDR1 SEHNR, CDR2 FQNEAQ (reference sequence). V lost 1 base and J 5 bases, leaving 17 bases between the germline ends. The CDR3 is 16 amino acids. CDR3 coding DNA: TGTGCCAGCAGCTTAGTGGCGTATGAGGTCGGGGAGACCCAGTACTTC. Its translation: CASSLVAYEVGETQYF.

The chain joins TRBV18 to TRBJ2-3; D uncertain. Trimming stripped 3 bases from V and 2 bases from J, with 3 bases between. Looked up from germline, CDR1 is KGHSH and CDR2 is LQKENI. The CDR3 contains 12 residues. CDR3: CASSPVTDTQYF. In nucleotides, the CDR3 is TGTGCCAGCTCACCCGTCACAGATACGCAGTATTTT.

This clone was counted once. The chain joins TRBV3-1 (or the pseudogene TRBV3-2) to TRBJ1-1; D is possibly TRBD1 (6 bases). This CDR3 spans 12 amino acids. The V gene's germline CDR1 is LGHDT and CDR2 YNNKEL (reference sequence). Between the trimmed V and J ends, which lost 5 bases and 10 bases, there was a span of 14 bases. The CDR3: CASSSWVGGAFF. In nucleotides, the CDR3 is TGTGCCAGCAGCTCGTGGGTAGGGGGAGCTTTCTTT.

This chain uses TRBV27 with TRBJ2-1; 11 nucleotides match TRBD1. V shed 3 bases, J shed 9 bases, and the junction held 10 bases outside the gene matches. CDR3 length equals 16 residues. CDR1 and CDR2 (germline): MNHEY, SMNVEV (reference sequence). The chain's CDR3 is CASSFPGQGVDSEQFF. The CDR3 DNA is TGTGCCAGCAGTTTTCCGGGACAGGGGGTTGATAGTGAGCAGTTCTTC.

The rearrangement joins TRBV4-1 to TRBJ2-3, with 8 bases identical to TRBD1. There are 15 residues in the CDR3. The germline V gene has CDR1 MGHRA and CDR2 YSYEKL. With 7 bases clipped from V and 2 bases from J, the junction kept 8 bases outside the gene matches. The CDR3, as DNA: TGCGCCAGCACTCAGTCAGGGGGCGCCACAGATACGCAGTATTTT. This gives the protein CASTQSGGATDTQYF.

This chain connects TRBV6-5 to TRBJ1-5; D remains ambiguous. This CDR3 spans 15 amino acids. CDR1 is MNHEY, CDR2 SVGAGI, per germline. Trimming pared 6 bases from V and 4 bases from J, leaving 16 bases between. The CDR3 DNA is TGTGCCAGCAGCGCATGGGCAGGATCTAATCAGCCCCAGCATTTT. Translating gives CASSAWAGSNQPQHF.

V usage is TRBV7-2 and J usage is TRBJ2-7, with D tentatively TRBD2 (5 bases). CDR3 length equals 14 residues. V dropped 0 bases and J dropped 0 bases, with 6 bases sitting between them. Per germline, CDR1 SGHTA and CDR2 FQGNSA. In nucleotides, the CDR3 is TGTGCCAGCAGCTTAGCAGCGGCCTCCTACGAGCAGTACTTC. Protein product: CASSLAAASYEQYF.

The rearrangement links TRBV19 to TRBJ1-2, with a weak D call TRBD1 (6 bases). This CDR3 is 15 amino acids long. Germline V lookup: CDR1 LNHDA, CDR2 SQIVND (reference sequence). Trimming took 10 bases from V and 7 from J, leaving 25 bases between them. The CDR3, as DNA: TGTGCCACCCTGGACAGAGCTGATGCTCCTCTTGGCTACACCTTC. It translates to CATLDRADAPLGYTF.

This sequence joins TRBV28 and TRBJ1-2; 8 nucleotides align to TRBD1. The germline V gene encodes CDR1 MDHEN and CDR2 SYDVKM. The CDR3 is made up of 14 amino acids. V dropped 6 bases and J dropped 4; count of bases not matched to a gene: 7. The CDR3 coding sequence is TGTGCCAGCAGCGAAGAGGACAGGGCCTATGGCTACACCTTC. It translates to CASSEEDRAYGYTF.

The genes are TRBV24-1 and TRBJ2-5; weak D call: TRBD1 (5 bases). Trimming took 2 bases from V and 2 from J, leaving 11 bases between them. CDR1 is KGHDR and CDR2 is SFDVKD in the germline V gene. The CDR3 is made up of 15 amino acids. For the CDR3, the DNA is TGTGCCACCAGTGATTCAGGACACCTTCAAGAGACCCAGTACTTC. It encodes CATSDSGHLQETQYF.

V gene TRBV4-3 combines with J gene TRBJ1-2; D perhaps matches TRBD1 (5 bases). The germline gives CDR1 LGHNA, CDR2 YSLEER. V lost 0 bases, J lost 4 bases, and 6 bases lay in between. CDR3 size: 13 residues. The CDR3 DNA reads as TGCGCCAGCAGCCAAGACACAGGCTATGGCTACACCTTC. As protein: CASSQDTGYGYTF.